This T cell receptor (beta chain) was sequenced during a study of T cell changes during pregnancy in multiple sclerosis. Libraries were prepared by immunoSEQ multiplex PCR; TCRdb keeps only in-frame clonotypes and omits some of them. The sample has about 97,000 clones, 90% seen once; the top ten hold around 0.79%. V lost 1 base and J lost 3; bases outside the gene matches: 1. The CDR3 consists of 14 residues. Germline V lookup: CDR1 SGHVS, CDR2 FQNEAQ. Sequenced here: peripheral blood, sampled in the second trimester of pregnancy. The sequence came from a female donor in good health, enrolled as a control in a pregnancy study. The chain has TRBV7-8 and TRBJ2-5; TRBD1 agrees at 8 bases. As DNA, the CDR3 is TGTGCCAGCAGCTTAGTGGGACAGGAAGAGACCCAGTACTTC. Translating it yields CASSLVGQEETQYF.